Each of the 20 T cell receptor beta chains below was sequenced from the same sample in a study of shared clonotypes between healthy human individuals. Only CD45RO-negative cells positively selected for CCR7 counted as naive CD8 cells, so terminally differentiated effector memory CD45RA+ cells were excluded. The table came from immunoSEQ multiplex PCR; TCRdb's copy has only in-frame clones and leaves some out. Of nearly 600,000 clones listed, roughly 95% are singletons. Sequencing was carried out using naive CD8+ T cells sorted from blood. The receptors originated from a young woman in good health.

J is TRBJ2-1 and V is TRBV2; 12 bases fit TRBD2. From germline, CDR1 is SNHLY and CDR2 FYNNEI. With V trimmed by 4 bases and J by 6 bases, 7 bases remained unmatched. The CDR3 spans 16 residues. CDR3 DNA: TGTGCCAGCAGTGTCCCCGTGACTAGCGGGAGCAATGAGCAGTTCTTC. Translation: CASSVPVTSGSNEQFF.

The rearrangement joins TRBV30 to TRBJ1-1; 7 bases match TRBD1. The CDR3 extends over 17 amino acids. Germline V CDR1 and CDR2: GTSNPN, SVGIG (reference sequence). The ends lost 3 bases at V and 4 bases at J; junction bases unmatched: 17. CDR3 region: CAWRARTGGYFGTEAFF. The CDR3 DNA follows: TGTGCCTGGAGGGCACGGACAGGTGGATACTTCGGCACTGAAGCTTTCTTT.

The chain carries TRBV28 and TRBJ1-5, with TRBD1 identical over 11 bases. V was pared by 2 bases and J by 2 bases, with 14 bases of the junction left unmatched. Germline V gene sequence: CDR1 MDHEN, CDR2 SYDVKM. This CDR3 is 20 amino acids long. The CDR3 reads CASSLISGTGGFLGNQPQHF. CDR3 in DNA: TGTGCCAGCAGTTTAATTTCCGGGACAGGGGGATTCCTAGGCAATCAGCCCCAGCATTTT.

The CDR3 nucleotides read TGTGCCAGCAGTTACTTCCCGAGGACGGATGGCTACACCTTC. Its translation is CASSYFPRTDGYTF. J is TRBJ1-2 and V is TRBV6-6; D remains ambiguous. Germline assignment: CDR1 MNHNY and CDR2 SVGAGI (reference sequence). Trimming removed 1 base from V and 6 bases from J, with 12 bases in between. This CDR3 is 14 amino acids long.

The chain links TRBV9 to TRBJ1-1, with 8 bases lining up with TRBD1. CDR3 length: 14 residues. The trim removed 3 bases at V and 6 bases at J, leaving 7 bases unmatched. Looked up from germline, CDR1 is SGDLS and CDR2 is YYNGEE. CDR3 nucleotides: TGTGCCAGCAGCGCAGGGGGCGCATACTCTGAAGCTTTCTTT. This encodes CASSAGGAYSEAFF.

The chain has TRBV7-9 and TRBJ2-7, with D possibly TRBD1 on 6 matching bases. The germline V gene encodes CDR1 SEHNR and CDR2 FQNEAQ (reference sequence). The V end lost 5 bases, the J end lost 3 bases, and 20 bases lay between the germline ends. The CDR3 covers 16 residues. CDR3 bases: TGTGCCAGCAGCACAACCCCGAACAGGGTAAGCTACGAGCAGTACTTC. Amino acid sequence: CASSTTPNRVSYEQYF.

The CDR3 DNA reads as TGTGCCAGCAGCTTAGGTGGGGGTAAGACTGAAGCTTTCTTT. Amino acid sequence: CASSLGGGKTEAFF. The chain links TRBV7-9 to TRBJ1-1; tentative D call: TRBD1 (5 bases). V shed 1 base and J shed 5 bases, with 11 bases lying between them. Germline CDR1 SEHNR, CDR2 FQNEAQ (reference sequence). CDR3 length: 14 residues.

The chain recombines TRBV21-1 with TRBJ2-2; the DNA was not used to check the table's D call, TRBD1. TRBV21-1 is flagged as a pseudogene. The CDR3 has 16 residues. The CDR3, as DNA: TGTGCCAGCACCCATAGGGGGACAGTGAACACCGGGGAGCTGTTTTTT. Protein: CASTHRGTVNTGELFF.

The chain links TRBV25-1 to TRBJ2-7; the D is unclear. The length of the CDR3 is 12 residues. Trimming shortened V by 3 bases and J by 2 bases, and 5 bases separated the two germline ends. Germline-derived CDR1 and CDR2 are MGHDK and SYGVNS. In DNA, the CDR3 is TGTGCCAGCAGTGACCTCACCTACGAGCAGTACTTC. It yields the protein CASSDLTYEQYF.

The gene calls are TRBV6-1 and TRBJ1-1; no clear D. Germline assignment: CDR1 MNHNS and CDR2 SASEGT. The V and J ends lost 1 base and 11 bases respectively, with 14 bases between them. This CDR3 region has 13 residues. Here the CDR3 reads CASSEVLGADAFF. The CDR3 DNA reads as TGTGCCAGCAGTGAAGTTTTAGGAGCGGATGCTTTCTTT.

Turning to this clone: A junction end diverges from the germline sequence, so it may reflect a read error. The genes are TRBV7-6 and TRBJ1-1; D is perhaps TRBD1 (5 bases). The CDR3 runs 13 residues. Germline loops: CDR1 SGHVS, CDR2 FNYEAQ. This chain's CDR3 is CASSRQGNAEAFF. In nucleotides, the CDR3 is TGCGCCAGCAGCCGCCAGGGCAACGCTGAAGCTTTCTTT.

V and J are TRBV5-1 and TRBJ2-1; perhaps TRBD2 as D (6 bases). This CDR3 contains 16 residues. The V gene's germline CDR1 is SGHRS and CDR2 YFSETQ. V was clipped by 0 bases and J by 5 bases, with 15 bases between them. In DNA form, the CDR3 reads TGCGCCAGCAGCTTGGAGTCGGGAGTAATCCACAATGAGCAGTTCTTC. Protein: CASSLESGVIHNEQFF. Variable domain in full (rest from reference TRBV5-1 and TRBJ2-1): KAGVTQTPRYLIKTRGQQVTLSCSPISGHRSVSWYQQTPGQGLQFLFEYFSETQRNKGNFPGRFSGRQFSNSRSEMNVSTLELGDSALYLCASSLESGVIHNEQFFGPGTRLTVL.

The chain couples TRBV5-6 to TRBJ2-3; TRBD2 aligns across 12 bases. The length of the CDR3 is 17 residues. Germline loops: CDR1 SGHDT, CDR2 YYEEEE. Unmatched junction bases numbered 3, after V lost 1 base and J lost 0 bases. CDR3 DNA sequence: TGTGCCAGCAGCTTGTGGACTAGCGGGACTAGCACAGATACGCAGTATTTT. Encoded protein: CASSLWTSGTSTDTQYF.

The V gene is TRBV4-1, the J gene TRBJ2-1; the match to TRBD2 covers 11 bases. The CDR3 is made up of 16 amino acids. With 2 bases clipped from V and 6 bases from J, the junction kept 6 bases outside the gene matches. CDR1 MGHRA and CDR2 YSYEKL come from the germline V gene. CDR3 in DNA: TGCGCCAGCAGCCAATTTGGGCTAGCGGGAGGCAATGAGCAGTTCTTC. Translating it yields CASSQFGLAGGNEQFF.

The rearrangement uses TRBV7-9 and TRBJ1-2; D is ambiguous. Germline CDR1 is SEHNR and CDR2 is FQNEAQ (reference sequence). The CDR3 is 15 residues long. Trimming took off 2 bases at V and 5 bases at J, with 15 bases between the two ends. The CDR3 sequence is CASSLSWGPHYGYTF. The CDR3 DNA sequence: TGTGCCAGCAGCTTAAGCTGGGGTCCCCATTATGGCTACACCTTC.

This sequence joins TRBV6-6 and TRBJ1-5, with TRBD1 identical over 9 bases. Germline V lookup: CDR1 MNHNY, CDR2 SVGAGI (reference sequence). The CDR3 is 15 amino acids. Germline trimming cut 5 bases from V and 11 bases from J; bases unmatched to any gene: 13. DNA of the CDR3: TGTGCCAGCAGTCACGGAACAGGGGGCGAAGTAGCCCAGCATTTT. Translating gives CASSHGTGGEVAQHF.

V gene TRBV27 combines with J gene TRBJ2-5; 13 nucleotides line up with TRBD2. The CDR3 spans 14 residues. Germline V gene data show CDR1 as MNHEY and CDR2 as SMNVEV (reference sequence). The CDR3 loop is CGSGTSGITETQYF. The DNA of the CDR3 is TGTGGATCCGGGACTAGCGGGATCACAGAGACCCAGTACTTC.

Only one count was recorded for this clone. The CDR3 here is CASSGSDPYEQYF. The CDR3 DNA reads as TGTGCCAGCAGTGGGTCAGACCCCTACGAGCAGTACTTC. V and J are TRBV28 and TRBJ2-7; the D is unclear. Trimming pared 5 bases from V and 2 bases from J, leaving 10 bases between. The germline V gene has CDR1 MDHEN and CDR2 SYDVKM. CDR3 size: 13 residues.

The rearrangement joins TRBV19 to TRBJ2-7; 7 nucleotides match TRBD2. The germline V gene encodes CDR1 LNHDA and CDR2 SQIVND (reference sequence). V was pared by 5 bases and J by 5 bases, with 9 bases of the junction left unmatched. This CDR3 is 14 amino acids long. CDR3 nucleotides: TGTGCCAGTAGTCCCCGGGGAGGGGACCACGAGCAGTACTTC. It translates to CASSPRGGDHEQYF.

The chain combines TRBV27 with TRBJ2-7, with 7 bases lining up with TRBD1. The germline V gene has CDR1 MNHEY and CDR2 SMNVEV (reference sequence). The CDR3 runs to 16 residues. The ends lost 5 bases at V and 0 bases at J; junction bases unmatched: 10. The CDR3 region has the DNA TGTGCCAGCAGTCCGTACCCCGGGACAGTCTCCTACGAGCAGTACTTC. This sequence encodes CASSPYPGTVSYEQYF.